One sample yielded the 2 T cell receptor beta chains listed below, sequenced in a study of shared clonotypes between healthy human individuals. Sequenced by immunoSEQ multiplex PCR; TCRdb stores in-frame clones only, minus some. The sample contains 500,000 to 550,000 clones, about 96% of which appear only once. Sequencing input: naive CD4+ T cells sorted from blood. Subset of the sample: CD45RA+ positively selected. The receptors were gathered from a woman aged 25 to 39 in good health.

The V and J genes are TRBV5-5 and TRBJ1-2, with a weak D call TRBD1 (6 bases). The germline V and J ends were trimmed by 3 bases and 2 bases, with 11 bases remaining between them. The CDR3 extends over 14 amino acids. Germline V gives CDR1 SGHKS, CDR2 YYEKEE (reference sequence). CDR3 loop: CASSWGTPNYGYTF. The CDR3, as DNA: TGTGCCAGCAGCTGGGGGACACCAAACTATGGCTACACCTTC.

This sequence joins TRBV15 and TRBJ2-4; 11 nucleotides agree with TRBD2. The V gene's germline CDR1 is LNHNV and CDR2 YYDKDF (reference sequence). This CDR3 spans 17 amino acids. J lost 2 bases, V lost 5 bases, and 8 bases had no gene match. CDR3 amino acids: CATSLLAGVRSKNIQYF. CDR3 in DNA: TGTGCCACCAGCTTACTAGCGGGAGTTAGGTCCAAAAACATTCAGTACTTC.